This T cell receptor beta chain stems from a study of identical twins (dated by TCRdb to 2016 to 2018). With regard to the full study: TCR alpha and beta repertoires from monozygotic twins, unrelated adults of various ages and cord blood were deep-sequenced to test whether fetal clonotypes persist. Replicate twin experiments were performed at different times using different library preparation protocols to rule out contamination. What the study reported, not specific to this receptor: Zero-insertion analyses could be partly confounded by invariant T cells such as MAIT and iNKT, though diverse VJ usage argued against such confounding for most clonotypes. Recombination models systematically underestimated out-of-frame TCR alpha sharing in monozygotic twins but agreed with sharing between unrelated individuals. Abundant cord blood beta clonotypes had fewer insertions, young adult naive repertoires showed a similar but weaker trend, and memory repertoires showed no such trend. Because the same donors could not be followed over many years, the conclusions depended on cross-sectional statistical analysis. In beta out-of-frame sequences, excess twin sharing was weaker, because having fewer shared sequences lowered the signal-to-noise ratio. Compared with coincidental sharing between unrelated individuals, an excess of low generation-probability sequences was observed among out-of-frame TCR alpha sequences shared between twins.

The library was obtained by 5' RACE. TCRdb lists the instrument as Illumina HiSeq 2000. A universal primer binding site was introduced by template switching, and a unique molecular identifier was present in the final cDNA, enabling accurate counting of TCR cDNA molecules. Specific primers in the conserved constant-segment region were used to synthesize first-strand cDNA for TCR alpha and beta chains. Each cDNA library was double barcoded, with a SMART-Mk sample barcode plus Illumina barcodes, to control for contamination. Two successive PCR steps introduced TruSeq adapter sequences along with Illumina sample barcodes. The TCR alpha and beta cDNA libraries were sequenced on the Illumina HiSeq platform using custom primers. Concerning the study's data processing: Unique molecular identifiers were extracted from raw reads with MiGEC, and CDR3 positions were determined with MiXCR. Recombination models were inferred per individual with the repgenHMM and IGoR tools using an EM algorithm. The tcR package in R was used for shared clonotype analysis, with sharing normalized by the product of cloneset sizes. To study raw recombination free of thymic and clonal selection effects, out-of-frame nonproductive sequences were analyzed. The raw public reads went through TCRdb reprocessing: fastp at Q25, MiXCR clone calling, in-frame beta chains kept. Rows with one shared CDR3 protein collapse into an entry with the most common genes and DNA. TCRdb assigned the V and J calls; the authors' analysis was not used. Across this sample there are over 550,000 distinct CDR3 sequences, with 7.1% seen only once. Clones ranked in the top ten supply over 1.5% of the sample.

Of note for this clonotype: The antigen this receptor binds is unknown. There are no base qualities to consult, and no much larger clone falls within one base.

Every donor in the study was a healthy Caucasian. Three pairs of female monozygotic twins, all aged roughly 18 to 29 years, were included in the twin cohort. Peripheral blood mononuclear cells were used as the source from which RNA for TCR libraries was isolated. The germline V gene (reference sequence) specifies MNHEY as CDR1 and SMNVEV as CDR2. The CDR3, cysteine through phenylalanine, is 15 amino acids long. Only the CDR3 DNA is retained, 45 bases long and in frame from the first base. V ends up 8 bases short and J 3 bases short, with an unmatched junction base count of 8. These records were also assigned to another study, of yellow fever vaccine responses in identical twins. According to the second study: The authors reported that the T cell response to vaccination in identical twins appeared partly convergent and partly personalized. In the study, vaccine-responding T cell clones were precisely tracked in identical twins.

This sequence uses TRBV27 and TRBJ2-7; 12 bases in between match TRBD2. The TCR comes from a woman in her late teens or twenties in good health. Input material: PBMCs. DNA sequence: TGTGCCAGCTCCACCACTAGCGGGAGGTACTACGAGCAGTACTTC. Its translation reads: CASSTTSGRYYEQYF.